One sample yielded the 2 T cell receptor beta chains listed below, sequenced in a study of radiation and T cells in renal cell carcinoma. The sample's treatment: treatment-naive control, cytoreductive nephrectomy. Measured with immunoSEQ multiplex PCR; TCRdb has only the in-frame clones, and not every one. The sample comprises 13,000 or so clones, 57% of which are singletons, and over 10% rests with the top ten. Sequencing was performed on tumor tissue, taken from a patient whose treatment was nephrectomy without radiotherapy. These receptors were taken from a man aged 50 or older with renal cell carcinoma.

This chain connects TRBV5-1 to TRBJ2-7; the D is unclear. Germline values: CDR1 SGHRS, CDR2 YFSETQ. V lost 4 bases and J lost 1, with 6 bases in between. CDR3 length equals 12 residues. The CDR3 DNA reads as TGCGCCAGCAGCGAAGGGTCCTACGAGCAGTACTTC. The encoded protein is CASSEGSYEQYF.

A few counts support this clone. The V and J genes are TRBV6-1 and TRBJ1-5; D is perhaps TRBD1 (5 bases). The CDR3 is 14 residues long. CDR1 is MNHNS, CDR2 SASEGT, per germline. Trimming removed 10 bases from V and 2 bases from J, with 15 bases in between. The CDR3 DNA is TGTGCCACCACGGGAACAGGAGGCAATCAGCCCCAGCATTTT. It codes for CATTGTGGNQPQHF.